The clone carrying this T cell receptor (beta chain) was counted once. The antigen remains undetermined. This sample is drawn from a study of T cell responses to AZD1222 COVID-19 vaccine. The study's findings and limits: Repertoire samples came only from after the peak T cell response.

Profiling relied on immunoSEQ multiplex PCR, and the TCRdb table lists in-frame clones only, not all of them. The table has approximately 110,000 clones, about 88% seen once. V gave up 0 bases and J gave up 2 bases, with 14 bases separating them. In germline, CDR1 is SGDLS, CDR2 YYNGEE. This CDR3 comprises 16 residues. The J gene is TRBJ1-1, the V gene TRBV9; weak D call: TRBD1 (5 bases). The receptor's source is an adult in good health. The sequencing used peripheral blood, collected on day 0 of AZD1222 vaccination. The CDR3 DNA reads as TGTGCCAGCAGCGTAGGAGGAAGGGGCCCTAACACTGAAGCTTTCTTT. Residues: CASSVGGRGPNTEAFF.